A single sample gave rise to the 6 T cell receptor beta chains below, sequenced in a study of CD4+ T cells in melanoma (dated by TCRdb to the early 2020s). To prepare the library, the immunoSEQ multiplex PCR assay was applied. The table was pulled from immuneACCESS by TCRdb, which kept in-frame rearrangements only. Such tables lose some clones; where checked, under half of the loss comes from unresolved V genes, and the rest has no known cause. The sample contains under 5,500 clones, roughly three fifths of them found a single time. The ten largest clones capture about 31% of the sample. Source material: cells from a culture (not recorded whether cultured in vitro). These receptor sequences come from a human donor with melanoma.

This clone showed up just a few times. The rearrangement joins TRBV6-5 to TRBJ2-4; perhaps TRBD1 as D (5 bases). This CDR3 spans 14 amino acids. Trimming pared 0 bases from V and 6 bases from J, leaving 9 bases between. CDR1 MNHEY and CDR2 SVGAGI come from the germline V gene. CDR3 in DNA: TGTGCCAGCAGTTACTCGGGGCGAGGAAACATTCAGTACTTC. This codes for CASSYSGRGNIQYF.

The chain is built from TRBV9 and TRBJ1-4; unclear D gene. V lost 0 bases and J lost 6, with 12 bases in between. In germline, CDR1 is SGDLS, CDR2 YYNGEE. The CDR3 totals 15 residues. The CDR3 region is CASSVDVARDEKLFF. DNA of the CDR3: TGTGCCAGCAGCGTAGATGTGGCTCGGGATGAAAAACTGTTTTTT.

The rearrangement joins TRBV20-1 to TRBJ2-5; D is unclear. V was trimmed by 3 bases and J by 3 bases, leaving 2 bases between them. The CDR3 has 10 amino acids. The germline gives CDR1 DFQATT, CDR2 SNEGSKA (reference sequence). CDR3 sequence (DNA): TGCAGTGCTAGGGAAGAGACCCAGTACTTC. Its translation is CSAREETQYF.

The V call is TRBV18, the J call TRBJ2-1, with D perhaps matching TRBD2 (5 bases). Per germline, CDR1 KGHSH and CDR2 LQKENI. Trimming shortened V by 0 bases and J by 3 bases, and 18 bases separated the two germline ends. CDR3 size: 18 residues. The CDR3: CASSPPFHEGWLYNEQFF. The CDR3 bases are TGTGCCAGCTCACCACCCTTTCATGAGGGTTGGCTCTACAATGAGCAGTTCTTC.

The rearrangement links TRBV27 to TRBJ1-2, with D possibly TRBD1 on 5 matching bases. CDR3 length: 16 residues. Germline V CDR1 and CDR2: MNHEY, SMNVEV (reference sequence). Trimming left V 4 bases short and J 5 bases short, with 20 bases between. In nucleotides, the CDR3 is TGTGCCAGCAGTTCTTTCAGAGACAGACTCTATTATGGCTACACCTTC. Residues: CASSSFRDRLYYGYTF.

V and J are TRBV27 and TRBJ2-7; D is possibly TRBD1 (6 bases). CDR1 is MNHEY, CDR2 SMNVEV, per germline (reference sequence). The length of the CDR3 is 12 residues. V gave up 3 bases and J gave up 6 bases, with 9 bases separating them. The CDR3 DNA reads as TGTGCCAGCAGTTTTACAGGGTCCGAGCAGTACTTC. Its translation: CASSFTGSEQYF.